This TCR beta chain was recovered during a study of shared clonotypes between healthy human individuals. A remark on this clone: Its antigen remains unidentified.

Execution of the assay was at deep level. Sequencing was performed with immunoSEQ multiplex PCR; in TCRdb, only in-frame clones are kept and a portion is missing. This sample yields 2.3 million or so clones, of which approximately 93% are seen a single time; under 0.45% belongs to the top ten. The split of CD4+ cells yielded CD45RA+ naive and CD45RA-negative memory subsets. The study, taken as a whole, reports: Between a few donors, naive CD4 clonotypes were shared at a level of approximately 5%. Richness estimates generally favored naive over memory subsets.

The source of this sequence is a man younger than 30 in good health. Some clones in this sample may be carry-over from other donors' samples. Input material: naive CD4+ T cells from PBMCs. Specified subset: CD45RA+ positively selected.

The CDR3 is CASSHGQGELAGNTIYF. In DNA form, the CDR3 reads TGCGCCAGCAGCCACGGACAGGGCGAGCTGGCTGGAAACACCATATATTTT. V is TRBV4-1 and J is TRBJ1-3, with 8 bases aligning to TRBD1. J was trimmed by 2 bases and V by 3 bases; bases with no gene match: 9. Germline V gives CDR1 MGHRA, CDR2 YSYEKL. The CDR3 covers 17 residues.